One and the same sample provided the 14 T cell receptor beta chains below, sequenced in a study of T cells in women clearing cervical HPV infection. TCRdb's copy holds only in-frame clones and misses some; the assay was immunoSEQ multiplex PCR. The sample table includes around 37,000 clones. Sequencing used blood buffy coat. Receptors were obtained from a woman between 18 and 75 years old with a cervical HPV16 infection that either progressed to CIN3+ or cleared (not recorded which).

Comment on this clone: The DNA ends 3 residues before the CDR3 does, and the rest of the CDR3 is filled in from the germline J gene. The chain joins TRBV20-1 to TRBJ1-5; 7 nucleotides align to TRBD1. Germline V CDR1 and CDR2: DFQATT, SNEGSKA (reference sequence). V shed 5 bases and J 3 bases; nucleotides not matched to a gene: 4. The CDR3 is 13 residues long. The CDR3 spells CSAGDRFNQPQHF. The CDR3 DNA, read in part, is TGCAGTGCTGGGGACAGATTCAATCAGCCC.

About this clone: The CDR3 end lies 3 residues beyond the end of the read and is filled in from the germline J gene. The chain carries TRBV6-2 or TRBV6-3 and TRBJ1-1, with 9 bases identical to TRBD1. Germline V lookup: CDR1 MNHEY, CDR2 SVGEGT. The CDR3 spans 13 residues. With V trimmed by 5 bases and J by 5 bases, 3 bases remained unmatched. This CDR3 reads CASSPGQGTEAFF. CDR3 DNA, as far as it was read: TGTGCCAGCAGTCCGGGACAGGGTACTGAA.

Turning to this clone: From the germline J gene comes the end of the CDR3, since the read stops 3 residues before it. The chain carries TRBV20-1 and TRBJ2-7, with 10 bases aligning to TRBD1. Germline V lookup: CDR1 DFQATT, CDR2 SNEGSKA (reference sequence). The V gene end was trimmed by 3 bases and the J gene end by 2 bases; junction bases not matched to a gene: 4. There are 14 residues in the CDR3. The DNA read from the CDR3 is TGCAGTGCTAGGGATGGGACAGGGGCCTACGAG. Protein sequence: CSARDGTGAYE. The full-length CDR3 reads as CSARDGTGAYEQYF.

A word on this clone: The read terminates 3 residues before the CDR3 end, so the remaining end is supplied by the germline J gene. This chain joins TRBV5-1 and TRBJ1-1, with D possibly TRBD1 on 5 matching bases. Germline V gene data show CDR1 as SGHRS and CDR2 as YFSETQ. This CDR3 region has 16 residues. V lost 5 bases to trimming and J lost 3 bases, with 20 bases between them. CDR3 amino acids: CASRGTGGTKYTEAFF. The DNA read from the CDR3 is TGCGCCAGCAGGGGGACTGGGGGGACTAAATACACTGAA.

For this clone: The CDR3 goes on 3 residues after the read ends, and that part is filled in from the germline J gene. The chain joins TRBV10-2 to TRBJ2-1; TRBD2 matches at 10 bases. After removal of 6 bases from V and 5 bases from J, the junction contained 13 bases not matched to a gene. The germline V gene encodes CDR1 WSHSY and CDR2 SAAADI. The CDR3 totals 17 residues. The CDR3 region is CASRAKLTSGINNEQFF. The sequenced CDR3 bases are TGCGCCAGCAGAGCGAAACTAACTAGCGGGATAAACAATGAG.

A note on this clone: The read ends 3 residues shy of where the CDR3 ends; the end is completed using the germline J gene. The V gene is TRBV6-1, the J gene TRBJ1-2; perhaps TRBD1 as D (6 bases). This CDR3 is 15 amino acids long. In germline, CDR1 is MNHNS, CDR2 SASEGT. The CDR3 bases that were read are TGTGCCAGCAGTGGAGCGGGGGCGCCCACCTACGAC. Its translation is CASSGAGAPTYD. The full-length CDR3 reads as CASSGAGAPTYDYTF.

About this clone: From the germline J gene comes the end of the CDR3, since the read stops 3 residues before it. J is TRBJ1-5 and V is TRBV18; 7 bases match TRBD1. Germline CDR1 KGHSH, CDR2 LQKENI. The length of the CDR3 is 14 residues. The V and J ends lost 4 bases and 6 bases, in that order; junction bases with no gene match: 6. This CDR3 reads CASSLRGQGQPQHF. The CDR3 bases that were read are TGTGCCAGCTCACTTAGGGGGCAGGGTCAGCCC.

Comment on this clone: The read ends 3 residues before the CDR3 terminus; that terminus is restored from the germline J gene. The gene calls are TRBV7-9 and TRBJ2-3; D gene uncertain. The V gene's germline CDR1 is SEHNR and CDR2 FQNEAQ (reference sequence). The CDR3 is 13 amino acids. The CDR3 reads CASSFSQDGPQYF. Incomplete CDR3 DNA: TGTGCCAGCAGCTTCAGCCAGGATGGGCCG.

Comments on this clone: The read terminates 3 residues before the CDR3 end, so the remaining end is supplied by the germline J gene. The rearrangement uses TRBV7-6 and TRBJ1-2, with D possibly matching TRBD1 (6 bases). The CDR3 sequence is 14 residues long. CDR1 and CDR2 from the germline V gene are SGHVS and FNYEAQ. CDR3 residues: CASSSIRGVDTYTF. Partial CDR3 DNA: TGTGCCAGCAGCTCTATCAGGGGTGTGGATACC.

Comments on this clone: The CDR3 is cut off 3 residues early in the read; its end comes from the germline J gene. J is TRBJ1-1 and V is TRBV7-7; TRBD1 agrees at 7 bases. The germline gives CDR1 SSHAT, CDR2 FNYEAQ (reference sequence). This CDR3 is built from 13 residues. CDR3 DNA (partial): TGTGCCAGCAGCGTCGACAGGGAGAGCAAA. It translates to CASSVDRESK. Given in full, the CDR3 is CASSVDRESKAFF. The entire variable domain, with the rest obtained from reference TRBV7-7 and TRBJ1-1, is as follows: GAGVSQSPRYKVTKRGQDVTLRCDPISSHATLYWYQQALGQGPEFLTYFNYEAQPDKSGLPSDRFSAERPEGSISTLTIQRTEQRDSAMYRCASSVDRESKAFFGQGTRLTVV.

The CDR3 is CASRSDRVDTDTQYF. The DNA read from the CDR3 is TGCGCCAGCCGATCGGACAGGGTCGACACAGATACG. The chain combines TRBV4-1 with TRBJ2-3, with TRBD1 matching 8 bases. Read sequence stops 3 residues before the CDR3 end, and the germline J gene provides the missing end. Unmatched junction bases numbered 9, after V lost 8 bases and J lost 2 bases. Per the germline V gene, CDR1 is MGHRA and CDR2 is YSYEKL. The CDR3 is 15 amino acids.

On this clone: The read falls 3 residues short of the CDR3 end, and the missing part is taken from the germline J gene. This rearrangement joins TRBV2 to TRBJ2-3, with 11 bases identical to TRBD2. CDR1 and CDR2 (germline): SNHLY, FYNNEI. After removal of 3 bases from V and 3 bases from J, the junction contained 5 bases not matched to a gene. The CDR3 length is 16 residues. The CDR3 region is CASSEQGLAATDTQYF. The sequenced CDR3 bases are TGTGCCAGCAGTGAGCAGGGACTAGCGGCGACAGATACG. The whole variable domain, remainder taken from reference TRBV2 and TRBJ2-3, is EPEVTQTPSHQVTQMGQEVILRCVPISNHLYFYWYRQILGQKVEFLVSFYNNEISEKSEIFDDQFSVERPDGSNFTLKIRSTKLEDSAMYFCASSEQGLAATDTQYFGPGTRLTVL.

This CDR3 reads CSVAWTDQETQYF. CDR3 bases read: TGCAGCGTCGCATGGACAGACCAAGAGACC. This chain uses TRBV29-1 with TRBJ2-5, with a possible D match to TRBD1 (6 bases). The read finishes 3 residues shy of the CDR3 end, and the germline J gene is used to complete it. Germline V gene data show CDR1 as SQVTM and CDR2 as ANQGSEA. Between the trimmed V and J ends, which lost 6 bases and 0 bases, there was a span of 11 bases. The CDR3 contains 13 residues.

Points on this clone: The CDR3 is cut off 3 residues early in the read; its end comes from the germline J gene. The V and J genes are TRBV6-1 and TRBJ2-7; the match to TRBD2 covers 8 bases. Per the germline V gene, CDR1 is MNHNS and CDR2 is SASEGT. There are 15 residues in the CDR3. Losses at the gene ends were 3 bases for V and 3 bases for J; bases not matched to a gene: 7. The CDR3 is CASSDGGAEIYEQYF. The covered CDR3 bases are TGTGCCAGCAGTGACGGGGGGGCCGAGATCTACGAG.